This T cell receptor (beta chain) was found in a study of T cells after yellow fever vaccination. With respect to this clonotype: The antigen remains undetermined.

Study-wide points: Reappearance after the booster was observed for most primary-vaccination clones (roughly 96% CD4, around 90% CD8).

V trimming: 5 bases; J trimming: 1 base; junction bases outside the gene matches: 4. The CDR3 is made up of 15 amino acids. Per germline, CDR1 LNHDA and CDR2 SQIVND (reference sequence). 5'RACE template switching generated TCR cDNA, adding a universal primer site and UMIs. TCRdb passed the 5' RACE reads through MiXCR, listing each CDR3 protein once. The sample carries over 130,000 distinct CDR3 sequences, roughly 8% recorded once. The sequences come from CD4+ T cells sorted from PBMCs, collected 5 days after the yellow fever booster vaccination. The source is a man aged 25 to 45 who received the YFV17D yellow fever vaccine. The V gene is TRBV19, the J gene TRBJ2-7, with TRBD2 identical over 11 bases. CDR3 DNA sequence: TGTGCCAGTAGTGTGACTAGCGGGGTTTCCTACGAGCAGTACTTC. Amino acids: CASSVTSGVSYEQYF.